Included here is one T cell receptor beta chain sequence, with context. Its antigen is not known. Germline loops: CDR1 SQVTM, CDR2 ANQGSEA. The CDR3 is 13 amino acids. The V and J ends lost 8 bases and 1 base, in that order; junction bases with no gene match: 5. 13 Jbeta primers and 60 Vbeta primers were used for the PCR. Data came from immunoSEQ multiplex PCR; TCRdb stores just in-frame clones and leaves some out. The sample has about 180,000 clones, around 77% seen once. These data belong to a study of cytomegalovirus exposure and HLA in healthy donors. About the research overall: There were under 130 million unique TCR beta sequences, drawn from approximately 180 million T cells, in an earlier analysis.

Overall study findings and caveats: Researchers reported in a later analysis that a missense DCLRE1C variant was tied to TCR beta V- and J-gene trimming. Cytomegalovirus-associated TCR beta chains were listed, numbering 150 to 200.

The material sequenced was PBMCs. V gene TRBV29-1 combines with J gene TRBJ2-7; 10 nucleotides line up with TRBD2. The receptor's source is a man aged 55 to 70 in good health and CMV-seronegative. The chain's CDR3 is CSTSGGESYEQYF. The CDR3 region has the DNA TGCAGCACCAGCGGGGGGGAGTCCTACGAGCAGTACTTC.